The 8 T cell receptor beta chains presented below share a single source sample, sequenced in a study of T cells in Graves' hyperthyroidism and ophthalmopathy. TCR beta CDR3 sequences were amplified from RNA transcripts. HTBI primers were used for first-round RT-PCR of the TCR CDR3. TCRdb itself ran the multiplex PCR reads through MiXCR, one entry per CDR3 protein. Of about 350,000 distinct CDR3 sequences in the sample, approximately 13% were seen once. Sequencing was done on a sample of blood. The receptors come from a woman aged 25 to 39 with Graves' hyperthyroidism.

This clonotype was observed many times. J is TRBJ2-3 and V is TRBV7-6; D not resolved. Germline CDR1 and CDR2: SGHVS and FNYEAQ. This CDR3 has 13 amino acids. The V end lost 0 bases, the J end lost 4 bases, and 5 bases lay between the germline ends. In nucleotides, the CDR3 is TGTGCCAGCAGCTTAGCTAGGGCAGATACGCAGTATTTT. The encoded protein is CASSLARADTQYF.

This chain's CDR3 is CASSLDVLAGTREETQYF. The CDR3 DNA reads TGTGCCAGCAGCTTAGATGTTTTAGCGGGAACCCGGGAAGAGACCCAGTACTTC. The J gene is TRBJ2-5, the V gene TRBV11-2, with 8 bases that match TRBD2. This CDR3 is 18 amino acids long. Germline trimming cut 0 bases from V and 3 bases from J; bases unmatched to any gene: 12. Looked up from germline, CDR1 is SGHAT and CDR2 is FQNNGV.

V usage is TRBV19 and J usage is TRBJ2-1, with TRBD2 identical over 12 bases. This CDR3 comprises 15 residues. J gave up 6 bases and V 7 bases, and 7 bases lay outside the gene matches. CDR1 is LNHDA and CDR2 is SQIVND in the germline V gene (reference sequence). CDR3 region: CASTDGLAGSNEQFF. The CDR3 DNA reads TGTGCCAGTACTGATGGACTAGCGGGATCCAATGAGCAGTTCTTC.

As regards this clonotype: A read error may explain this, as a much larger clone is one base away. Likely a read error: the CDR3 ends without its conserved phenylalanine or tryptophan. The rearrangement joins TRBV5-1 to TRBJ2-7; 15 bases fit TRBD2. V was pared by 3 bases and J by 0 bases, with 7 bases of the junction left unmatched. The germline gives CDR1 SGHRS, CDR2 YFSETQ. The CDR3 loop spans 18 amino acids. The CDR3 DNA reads TGCGCCAGCAGCTGGGGGACTAGCGGGGGGCCCAGCTCCTACGAGCAGTACTGC. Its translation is CASSWGTSGGPSSYEQYC.

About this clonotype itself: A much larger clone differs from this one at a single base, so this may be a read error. This CDR3 is CASRVADSSYEQYF. The CDR3 nucleotides read TGTGCCAGCAGAGTAGCGGACAGCTCCTACGAGCAGTACTTC. The gene calls are TRBV6-1 and TRBJ2-7; TRBD1 or TRBD2 may be the D gene (6 bases each). Germline V lookup: CDR1 MNHNS, CDR2 SASEGT. The CDR3 totals 14 residues. Trimming pared 6 bases from V and 0 bases from J, leaving 12 bases between.

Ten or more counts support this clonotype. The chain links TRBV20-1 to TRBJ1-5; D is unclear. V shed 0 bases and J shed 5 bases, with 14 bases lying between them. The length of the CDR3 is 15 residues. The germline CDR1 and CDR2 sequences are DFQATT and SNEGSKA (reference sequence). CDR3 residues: CSARDRMSNYQPQHF. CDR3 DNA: TGCAGTGCTAGAGATCGTATGTCAAACTATCAGCCCCAGCATTTT.

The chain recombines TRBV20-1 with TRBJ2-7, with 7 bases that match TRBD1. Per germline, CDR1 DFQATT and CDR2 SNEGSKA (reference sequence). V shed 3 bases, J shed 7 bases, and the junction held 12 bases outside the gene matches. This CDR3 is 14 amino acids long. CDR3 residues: CSARPLTGYPEQYF. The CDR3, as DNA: TGCAGTGCTAGGCCCCTGACAGGGTATCCAGAGCAGTACTTC.

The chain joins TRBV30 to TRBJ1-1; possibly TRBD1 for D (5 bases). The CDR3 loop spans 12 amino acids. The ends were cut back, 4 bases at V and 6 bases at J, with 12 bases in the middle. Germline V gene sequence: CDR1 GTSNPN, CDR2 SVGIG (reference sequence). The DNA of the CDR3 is TGTGCCTGGATTACAGGTTTTGCTGAAGCTTTCTTT. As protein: CAWITGFAEAFF.